This entry lists 5 T cell receptor beta chains sequenced from one sample in a study of cytomegalovirus exposure and HLA in healthy donors. 13 Jbeta primers and 60 Vbeta primers were used for the PCR. Assay used: immunoSEQ multiplex PCR; TCRdb lists only in-frame clones, some missing. Of roughly 100,000 clones in the sample, nearly 80% were seen once. The material sequenced was PBMCs. These receptors were taken from a man aged 30 to 39 in good health and CMV-seronegative.

This chain connects TRBV28 to TRBJ2-7, with TRBD1 identical over 9 bases. Germline assignment: CDR1 MDHEN and CDR2 SYDVKM. J gave up 7 bases and V 10 bases, and 5 bases lay outside the gene matches. CDR3 length: 11 amino acids. In nucleotides, the CDR3 is TGTGCCACCTTACAGGGGGCTGAGCAGTACTTC. This translates into CATLQGAEQYF.

The V and J genes are TRBV2 and TRBJ2-1, with 8 bases matching TRBD2. The J segment lost 3 bases and the V segment lost 5 bases, leaving 6 bases of the junction unmatched. Germline loops: CDR1 SNHLY, CDR2 FYNNEI. The CDR3 spans 15 residues. The CDR3 loop is CASSKTGTSYNEQFF. CDR3 nucleotides: TGTGCCAGCAGTAAGACCGGGACTAGCTACAATGAGCAGTTCTTC.

This chain links TRBV28 with TRBJ1-2; 8 bases line up with TRBD1. CDR1 and CDR2 (germline): MDHEN, SYDVKM. V was clipped by 5 bases and J by 4 bases; unmatched bases: 6. This CDR3 contains 14 residues. This CDR3 is CASSRDRRSYGYTF. CDR3 nucleotide sequence: TGTGCCAGCAGTCGGGACAGGCGGAGCTATGGCTACACCTTC.

This clone came up a few times. The chain links TRBV7-8 to TRBJ2-5, with 12 bases matching TRBD2. Trimming removed 5 bases from V and 10 bases from J; junction bases left unmatched: 11. The V gene's germline CDR1 is SGHVS and CDR2 FQNEAQ. The CDR3 sequence is 15 residues long. Here the CDR3 reads CASSDSSGGADGQYF. The CDR3 coding sequence is TGTGCCAGCAGCGACTCTAGCGGGGGGGCCGATGGCCAGTACTTC.

The chain uses TRBV7-2 and TRBJ2-5; D may be TRBD2 (5 bases). The CDR3 covers 13 residues. V lost 4 bases and J 6 bases, leaving 12 bases between the germline ends. The germline V gene encodes CDR1 SGHTA and CDR2 FQGNSA. The CDR3: CASSSPGWQTQYF. The CDR3 DNA reads as TGTGCCAGCAGCTCCCCGGGGTGGCAGACCCAGTACTTC. The whole variable domain, filled in from reference TRBV7-2 and TRBJ2-5, reads GAGVSQSPSNKVTEKGKDVELRCDPISGHTALYWYRQSLGQGLEFLIYFQGNSAPDKSGLPSDRFSAERTGGSVSTLTIQRTQQEDSAVYLCASSSPGWQTQYFGPGTRLLVL.